The rows below give T cell receptor beta chains drawn from one sample of a study of cytomegalovirus exposure and HLA in healthy donors. The data were produced by immunoSEQ multiplex PCR, yet TCRdb's version contains in-frame clones alone and is incomplete. The table includes about 150,000 clones, around nine tenths detected once. The sample was PBMCs. The receptors derive from a man aged 18 to 35 in good health and CMV-seropositive. Each CDR3 is given with its conserved first and last residue. The order of the fields is V gene, J gene, CDR3 protein.

>TRBV27|TRBJ2-7
CASSLRGTSFYEQYF
>TRBV9|TRBJ2-5
CASSPGWETQYF
>TRBV9|TRBJ2-7
CASSPGQGIPYEQYF
>TRBV29-1|TRBJ2-7
CSVPRGSTPYEQYF
>TRBV5-1|TRBJ2-6
CASKGQGDLPSSGANVLTF
>TRBV30|TRBJ1-1
CAWSEQPNTEAFF
>TRBV5-6|TRBJ1-1
CASSPAFGGMNTEAFF
>TRBV6-5|TRBJ1-5
CASSPDRDQPQHF
>TRBV4-1|TRBJ1-1
CASSPIVNTEAFF
>TRBV5-8|TRBJ2-3
CASSWGQGGTDTQYF
>TRBV4-3|TRBJ2-3
CASSQGPDTTDTQYF
>TRBV5-1|TRBJ2-3
CASSFSQGAADTQYF
>TRBV5-6|TRBJ1-3
CASSLGRGLNTIYF
>TRBV7-2|TRBJ2-1
CASSLRSAYNEQFF
>TRBV4-1|TRBJ1-2
CASSQGDSTATAYGYTF
>TRBV7-3|TRBJ2-1
CASSPSPDSDIYSYNEQFF
>TRBV20-1|TRBJ2-3
CSAAGADTQYF
>TRBV25-1|TRBJ2-1
CASSQTGISYNEQFF
>TRBV5-6|TRBJ2-2
CASSLAASGSGTGELFF
>TRBV19|TRBJ2-2
CASSRWLAGDTGELFF
>TRBV18|TRBJ2-7
CASSLTGLEHGEQYF
>TRBV5-6|TRBJ1-1
CASSPTGNTEAFF
>TRBV6-6|TRBJ2-7
CASSESGGPGDEQYF
>TRBV19|TRBJ2-7
CASSIGSGVGYEQYF
>TRBV30|TRBJ2-3
CAWSPGAGIPDTQYF
>TRBV15|TRBJ2-3
CATSPVGWGRTDTQYF
>TRBV6-6|TRBJ1-1
CASSQGAGEAFF
>TRBV2|TRBJ1-2
CASTVGTGGAYGYTF
>TRBV19|TRBJ1-2
CASSIDLETTTSRNYGYTF
>TRBV7-7|TRBJ2-5
CASSPSGVQETQYF
>TRBV2|TRBJ1-1
CASNPQGAGTEAFF
>TRBV11-2|TRBJ1-1
CASSPPGDTEAFF
>TRBV18|TRBJ1-2
CASSPNGGAYGYTF
>TRBV4-3|TRBJ2-7
CASSQDGAVQYF
>TRBV12-5|TRBJ2-3
CASGLSGGPDGDTQYF
>TRBV7-2|TRBJ1-3
CASSLSQVGGNTIYF
>TRBV5-4|TRBJ2-7
CASSLSRSGEQYF
>TRBV27|TRBJ1-4
CASSLLGTANEKLFF
>TRBV19|TRBJ1-5
CASSRDRGSNQPQHF
>TRBV6-5|TRBJ2-1
CASSYGQPGNEQFF
>TRBV6-5|TRBJ1-4
CASNQQGAGEKLFF
>TRBV4-2|TRBJ2-3
CASSQPGLITDTQYF
>TRBV19|TRBJ1-5
CASSDRARQPQHF
>TRBV19|TRBJ2-1
CASSLGTSGTHSYNEQFF
>TRBV18|TRBJ1-4
CASSPPATGGAEKLFF
>TRBV5-1|TRBJ1-2
CASSWQVGAYGYTF
>TRBV4-2|TRBJ2-5
CASSQDRTSEETQYF
>TRBV6-1|TRBJ1-3
CASKRQTEPGNTIYF
>TRBV7-9|TRBJ2-5
CASSLWSNSQETQYF
>TRBV27|TRBJ2-1
CASSLLARGDLYNEQFF
>TRBV5-6|TRBJ1-4
CASSRLGQGDEKLFF